The next 8 T cell receptor beta chains were all read from a single sample in a study of immune heterogeneity within non-small cell lung tumors. A multiplex PCR containing 32 V primers and 13 J primers was used to amplify TCR beta CDR3. A single record per CDR3 protein comes from TCRdb applying MiXCR to the multiplex PCR reads. The sample records just over 15,000 distinct CDR3 sequences, 28% being singletons. Genomic DNA extracted from bulk tumor tissue served as template. A total of about 0.6 ug was used per sample. Several biopsies per primary tumor, spaced far apart, were taken during surgery. It was patients with untreated, newly diagnosed non-small cell lung cancer who underwent curative surgery. Sequencing input: lung tumor tissue. These receptors were taken from a man aged 40-49 years with non-small cell lung cancer.

In regard to this clonotype: At one boundary the junction diverges from the germline segment, which might be a read error. The rearrangement links TRBV3-1 to TRBJ2-2, with TRBD1 matching 9 bases. The CDR3 is made up of 15 amino acids. The germline V gene has CDR1 LGHDT and CDR2 YNNKEL (reference sequence). CDR3 in amino acids: CASRGTGGANGERFF. The CDR3 region has the DNA TGTGCCAGCAGAGGTACAGGGGGCGCAAACGGGGAGCGGTTTTTT.

This clonotype came up many times. This chain joins TRBV3-1 and TRBJ2-7, with 7 positions matching TRBD2. Germline lookup yields CDR1 LGHDT and CDR2 YNNKEL (reference sequence). Trimming removed 1 base from V and 3 bases from J; junction bases left unmatched: 15. CDR3 length: 18 residues. The CDR3 is CASSQAFGVRSGDYEQYF. For the CDR3, the DNA is TGTGCCAGCAGCCAAGCTTTCGGGGTTCGAAGCGGGGACTACGAGCAGTACTTC.

In its sample, this clonotype is medium-sized. The genes are TRBV20-1 and TRBJ1-1; tentative D call: TRBD1 (6 bases). Trimming took 3 bases from V and 1 from J, leaving 6 bases between them. Germline CDR1 reads DFQATT; CDR2 reads SNEGSKA (reference sequence). The CDR3 consists of 12 residues. CDR3: CSARTGNTEAFF. CDR3 nucleotide sequence: TGCAGTGCTAGGACAGGGAACACTGAAGCTTTCTTT.

As to this clonotype: Possible read error: a much larger clone is one base away. V gene TRBV6-2 or TRBV6-3 combines with J gene TRBJ1-6, with D perhaps TRBD1 (5 bases). The CDR3 length is 15 residues. Germline V gene sequence: CDR1 MNHEY, CDR2 SVGEGT. DNA of the CDR3: TGTGCCGGCAGTTACCGGCAGGGTAGCAATTCACCCCTCCACTTT. Translated, it gives CAGSYRQGSNSPLHF.

Relative to its sample, this clonotype is medium-sized. The chain joins TRBV5-1 to TRBJ1-2; TRBD1 matches 8 bases. The germline CDR1 and CDR2 sequences are SGHRS and YFSETQ. V was clipped by 1 base and J by 5 bases; unmatched bases: 4. The CDR3 runs 14 residues. CDR3 DNA: TGCGCCAGCAGCTTGCCAGACAGGGGATATGGCTACACCTTC. This codes for CASSLPDRGYGYTF.

By proportion, this clonotype is medium-sized. The chain links TRBV5-1 to TRBJ1-2; 7 positions agree with TRBD1. CDR1 and CDR2 from the germline V gene are SGHRS and YFSETQ. This CDR3 comprises 14 residues. The trim removed 4 bases at V and 5 bases at J, leaving 8 bases unmatched. The CDR3 bases are TGCGCCAGCAGCCAAGGGGACAGCAGATATGGCTACACCTTC. As protein: CASSQGDSRYGYTF.

About this clonotype: Being one base from a much bigger clone, this may be a read error. The rearrangement links TRBV12-3 or TRBV12-4 to TRBJ2-7; weak D call: TRBD1 (5 bases). CDR3 length: 13 residues. Trimming left V 0 bases short and J 7 bases short, with 10 bases between. CDR3 sequence reads: CASSLAARGEQYF. CDR3 bases: TGTGCCAGCAGTTTAGCGGCTAGGGGTGAGCAGTACTTC.

By sample fraction, this clonotype is medium-sized. This chain links TRBV2 with TRBJ2-7; 7 bases are shared with TRBD1. There are 13 residues in the CDR3. The V segment lost 4 bases and the J segment 3 bases; nucleotides outside the gene matches: 3. CDR1 is SNHLY and CDR2 is FYNNEI in the germline V gene. The CDR3 DNA follows: TGTGCCAGCAGTGCGGACAGGATCTACGAGCAGTACTTC. Protein sequence: CASSADRIYEQYF.